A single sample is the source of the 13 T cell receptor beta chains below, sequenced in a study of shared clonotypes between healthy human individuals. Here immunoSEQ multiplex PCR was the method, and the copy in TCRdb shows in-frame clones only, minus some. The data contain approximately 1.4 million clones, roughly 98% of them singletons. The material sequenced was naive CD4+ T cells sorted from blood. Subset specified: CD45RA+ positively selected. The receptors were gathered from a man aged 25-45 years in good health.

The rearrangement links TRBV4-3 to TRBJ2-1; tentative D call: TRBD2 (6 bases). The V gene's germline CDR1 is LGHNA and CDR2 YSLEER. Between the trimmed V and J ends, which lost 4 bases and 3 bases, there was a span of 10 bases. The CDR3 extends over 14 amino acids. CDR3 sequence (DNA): TGCGCCAGCAGCCGAATTAGCGGCTACAATGAGCAGTTCTTC. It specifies CASSRISGYNEQFF.

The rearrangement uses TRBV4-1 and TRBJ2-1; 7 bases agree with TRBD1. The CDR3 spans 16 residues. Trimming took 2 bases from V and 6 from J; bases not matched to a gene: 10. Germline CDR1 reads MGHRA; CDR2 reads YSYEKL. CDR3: CASSQFARGIRNEQFF. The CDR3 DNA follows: TGCGCCAGCAGCCAATTCGCCAGGGGGATTCGCAATGAGCAGTTCTTC.

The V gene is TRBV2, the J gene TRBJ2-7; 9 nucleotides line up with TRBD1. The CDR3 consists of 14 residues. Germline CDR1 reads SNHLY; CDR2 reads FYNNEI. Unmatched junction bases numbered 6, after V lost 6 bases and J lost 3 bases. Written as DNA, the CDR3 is TGTGCCAGCAGGGGGGACAGGGTGGTCTACGAGCAGTACTTC. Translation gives CASRGDRVVYEQYF.

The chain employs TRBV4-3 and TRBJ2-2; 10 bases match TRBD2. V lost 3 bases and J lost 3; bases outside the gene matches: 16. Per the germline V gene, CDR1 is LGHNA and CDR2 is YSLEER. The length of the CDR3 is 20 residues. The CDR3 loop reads CASSHAWGALAGVYTGELFF. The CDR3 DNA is TGCGCCAGCAGCCATGCGTGGGGAGCGCTAGCGGGAGTTTACACCGGGGAGCTGTTTTTT.

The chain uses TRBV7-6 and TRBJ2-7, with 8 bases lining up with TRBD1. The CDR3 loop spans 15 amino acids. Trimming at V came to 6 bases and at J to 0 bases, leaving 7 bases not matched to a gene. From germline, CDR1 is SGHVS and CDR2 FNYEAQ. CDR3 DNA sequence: TGTGCCAGCAGTCGCGACAGGGGAGGCTCCTACGAGCAGTACTTC. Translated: CASSRDRGGSYEQYF. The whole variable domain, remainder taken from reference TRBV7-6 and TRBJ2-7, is GAGVSQSPRYKVTKRGQDVALRCDPISGHVSLYWYRQALGQGPEFLTYFNYEAQQDKSGLPNDRFSAERPEGSISTLTIQRTEQRDSAMYRCASSRDRGGSYEQYFGPGTRLTVT.

CDR3 region: CASSSQGARDTEAFF. The CDR3 DNA follows: TGTGCCAGCAGTTCCCAGGGGGCGCGGGACACTGAAGCTTTCTTT. This chain links TRBV6-5 with TRBJ1-1, with 8 positions matching TRBD1. Germline CDR1 is MNHEY and CDR2 is SVGAGI. The length of the CDR3 is 15 residues. The V segment lost 4 bases and the J segment 3 bases; nucleotides outside the gene matches: 7.

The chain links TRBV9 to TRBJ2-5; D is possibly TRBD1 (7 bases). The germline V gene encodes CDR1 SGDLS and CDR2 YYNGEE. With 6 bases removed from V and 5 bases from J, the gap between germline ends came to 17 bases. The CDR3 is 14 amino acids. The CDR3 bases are TGTGCCAGCACCGCCGGGGGACAGTTGGAGACCCAGTACTTC. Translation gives CASTAGGQLETQYF.

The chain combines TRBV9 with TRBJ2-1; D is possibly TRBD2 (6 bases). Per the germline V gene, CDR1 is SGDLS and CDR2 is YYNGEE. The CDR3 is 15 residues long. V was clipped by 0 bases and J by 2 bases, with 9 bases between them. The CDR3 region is CASSVEGLPYNEQFF. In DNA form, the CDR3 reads TGTGCCAGCAGCGTAGAGGGACTTCCCTACAATGAGCAGTTCTTC.

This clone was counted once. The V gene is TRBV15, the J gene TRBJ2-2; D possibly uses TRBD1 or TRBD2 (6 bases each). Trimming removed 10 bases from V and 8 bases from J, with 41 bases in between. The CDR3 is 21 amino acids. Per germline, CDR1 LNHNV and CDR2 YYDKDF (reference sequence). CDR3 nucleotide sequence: TGTGCCAGCCACCCCCAAGGGGGGCTATGCGCCGGAAGCATGTGGGATGGGGAGCTGTTTTTT. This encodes CASHPQGGLCAGSMWDGELFF.

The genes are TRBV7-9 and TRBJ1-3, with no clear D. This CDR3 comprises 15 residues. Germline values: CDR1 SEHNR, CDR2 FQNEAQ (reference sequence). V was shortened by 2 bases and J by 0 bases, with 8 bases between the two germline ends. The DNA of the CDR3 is TGTGCCAGCAGCTTAATCGTGAGCTCTGGAAACACCATATATTTT. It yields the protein CASSLIVSSGNTIYF. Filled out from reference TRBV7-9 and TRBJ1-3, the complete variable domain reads DTGVSQNPRHKITKRGQNVTFRCDPISEHNRLYWYRQTLGQGPEFLTYFQNEAQLEKSRLLSDRFSAERPKGSFSTLEIQRTEQGDSAMYLCASSLIVSSGNTIYFGEGSWLTVV.

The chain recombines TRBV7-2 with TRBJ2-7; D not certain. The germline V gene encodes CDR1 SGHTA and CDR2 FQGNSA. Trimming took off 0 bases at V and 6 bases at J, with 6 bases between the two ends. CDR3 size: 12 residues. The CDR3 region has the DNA TGTGCCAGCAGCTTAGCCTACACCGAGCAGTACTTC. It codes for CASSLAYTEQYF.

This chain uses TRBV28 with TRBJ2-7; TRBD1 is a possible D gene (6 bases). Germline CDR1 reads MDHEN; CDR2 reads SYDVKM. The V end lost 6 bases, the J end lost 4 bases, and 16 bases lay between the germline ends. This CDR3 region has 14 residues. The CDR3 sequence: CASSQYRVRYEQYF. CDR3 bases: TGTGCCAGCAGCCAATACAGGGTGAGGTACGAGCAGTACTTC.

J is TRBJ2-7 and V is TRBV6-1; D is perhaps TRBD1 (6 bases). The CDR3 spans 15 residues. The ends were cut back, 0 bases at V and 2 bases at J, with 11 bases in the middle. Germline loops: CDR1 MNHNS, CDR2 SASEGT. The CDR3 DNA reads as TGTGCCAGCAGTGAAGCTCCGACAGGCCCCTACGAGCAGTACTTC. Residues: CASSEAPTGPYEQYF.